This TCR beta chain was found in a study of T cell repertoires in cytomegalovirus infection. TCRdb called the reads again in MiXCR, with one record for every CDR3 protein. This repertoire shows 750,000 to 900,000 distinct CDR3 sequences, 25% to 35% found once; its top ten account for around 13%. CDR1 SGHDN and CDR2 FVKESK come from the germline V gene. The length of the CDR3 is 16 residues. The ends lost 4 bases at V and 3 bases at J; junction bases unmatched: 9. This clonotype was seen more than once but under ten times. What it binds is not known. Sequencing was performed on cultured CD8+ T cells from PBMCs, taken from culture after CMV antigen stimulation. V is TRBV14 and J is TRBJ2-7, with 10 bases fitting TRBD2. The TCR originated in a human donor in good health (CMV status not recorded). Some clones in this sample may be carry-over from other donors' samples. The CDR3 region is CASSPQTSGRHYEQYF. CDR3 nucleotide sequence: TGTGCCAGCAGCCCGCAGACTAGCGGGCGCCACTACGAGCAGTACTTC.